Reported below is one TCR beta chain. The CDR3 spans 14 residues. The germline CDR1 and CDR2 sequences are LGHNA and YSLEER. V was trimmed by 0 bases and J by 5 bases, leaving 5 bases between them. Together with a sample-barcoded 5' primer, a J-beta primer mix was included in a second PCR lasting about 6 to 11 cycles. TCRdb itself ran the 5' RACE reads through MiXCR, one entry per CDR3 protein. The table has 1.8 million or so distinct CDR3 sequences, around 40% seen once. The sample comes from a study of blood T cells in healthy people across ages. The source of this sequence is a human donor in good health. Sequences were obtained from blood. This sequence joins TRBV4-3 and TRBJ1-6; the D is unclear. CDR3 sequence (DNA): TGCGCCAGCAGCCAAGACTTTAATAATTCACCCCTCCACTTT. Residues: CASSQDFNNSPLHF.